The 31 T cell receptor beta chains below were found in one sample sequenced in a study of immune evolution from preneoplasia to lung adenocarcinoma. Libraries were prepared by immunoSEQ multiplex PCR; TCRdb keeps only in-frame clonotypes and omits some of them. The table records tens of thousands of clones, roughly 68% of them present only once. Sequencing was carried out using FFPE invasive lung adenocarcinoma tissue. These receptors all come from a person between 60 and 70 years old with lung adenocarcinoma.

This clone was found once. V is TRBV11-2 and J is TRBJ2-1; 10 bases fit TRBD2. The V and J ends lost 6 bases and 4 bases, in that order; junction bases with no gene match: 12. CDR3 length equals 17 residues. CDR1 SGHAT and CDR2 FQNNGV come from the germline V gene. The DNA for the CDR3 is TGTGCCAGCAGACACTTTCTAGCGGGAGAAGAGTACAATGAGCAGTTCTTC. This codes for CASRHFLAGEEYNEQFF.

The chain recombines TRBV18 with TRBJ2-7; D gene unclear. This CDR3 region has 12 residues. V lost 3 bases and J lost 1, with 4 bases in between. The V gene's germline CDR1 is KGHSH and CDR2 LQKENI. This CDR3 reads CASSPASYEQYF. CDR3 DNA sequence: TGTGCCAGCTCACCCGCGTCCTACGAGCAGTACTTC.

This chain connects TRBV5-6 to TRBJ2-1, with D tentatively TRBD2 (6 bases). The length of the CDR3 is 15 residues. CDR1 SGHDT and CDR2 YYEEEE come from the germline V gene. The germline V and J ends were trimmed by 5 bases and 6 bases, with 18 bases remaining between them. This CDR3 reads CASRRRVGDGNEQFF. The CDR3 DNA sequence: TGTGCCAGCAGGCGGAGGGTGGGGGACGGCAATGAGCAGTTCTTC.

The chain combines TRBV6-6 with TRBJ2-4; possible D gene TRBD2, 6 bases. The CDR3 is made up of 14 amino acids. The V and J ends lost 8 bases and 4 bases respectively, with 15 bases between them. Germline loops: CDR1 MNHNY, CDR2 SVGAGI (reference sequence). This chain's CDR3 is CASLRQEGKNIQYF. CDR3 sequence (DNA): TGTGCCAGCCTCCGTCAGGAGGGTAAAAACATTCAGTACTTC.

The chain joins TRBV4-2 to TRBJ2-1, with TRBD2 matching over 14 bases. The CDR3 extends over 20 amino acids. Germline V lookup: CDR1 LGHNA, CDR2 YNFKEQ. V was pared by 0 bases and J by 10 bases, with 17 bases of the junction left unmatched. Written as DNA, the CDR3 is TGTGCCAGCAGCCAAGAGTTGGTGACTAGGGGACTAGCGGGAGTATGGGAGCAGTTCTTC. Translated, it gives CASSQELVTRGLAGVWEQFF.

The chain combines TRBV27 with TRBJ2-1; D call uncertain. CDR1 MNHEY and CDR2 SMNVEV come from the germline V gene (reference sequence). V was trimmed by 6 bases and J by 6 bases, leaving 18 bases between them. The CDR3 extends over 15 amino acids. CDR3 sequence reads: CASSLSPRPPNEQFF. In nucleotides, the CDR3 is TGTGCCAGCAGCCTAAGCCCCCGGCCTCCCAATGAGCAGTTCTTC.

This chain uses TRBV4-2 with TRBJ2-2; 10 bases agree with TRBD2. Trimming at V came to 4 bases and at J to 1 base, leaving 3 bases not matched to a gene. Germline-derived CDR1 and CDR2 are LGHNA and YNFKEQ. The CDR3 length is 16 residues. The CDR3 loop is CASSPRTSGNTGELFF. CDR3 sequence (DNA): TGTGCCAGCAGCCCCCGGACTAGCGGGAACACCGGGGAGCTGTTTTTT.

J is TRBJ1-4 and V is TRBV7-8, with 11 bases aligning to TRBD1. Per the germline V gene, CDR1 is SGHVS and CDR2 is FQNEAQ. The V segment lost 1 base and the J segment 4 bases; nucleotides outside the gene matches: 2. CDR3 size: 16 residues. CDR3 sequence: CASSLEDRGLNEKLFF. The CDR3 DNA follows: TGTGCCAGCAGCTTAGAGGACAGGGGGCTTAATGAAAAACTGTTTTTT.

The chain carries TRBV9 and TRBJ1-2; the match to TRBD1 covers 12 bases. CDR1 is SGDLS and CDR2 is YYNGEE in the germline V gene. V lost 3 bases to trimming and J lost 7 bases; unmatched junction nucleotides: 7. The CDR3 has 15 amino acids. The CDR3 loop reads CASSARDRGLGGYTF. The CDR3 region has the DNA TGTGCCAGCAGCGCCCGGGACAGGGGGCTGGGTGGCTACACCTTC.

V and J are TRBV7-3 and TRBJ2-7; D is perhaps TRBD1 (6 bases). Per the germline V gene, CDR1 is SGHTA and CDR2 is FQGTGA. The CDR3 sequence is 14 residues long. Trimming left V 2 bases short and J 3 bases short, with 11 bases between. CDR3 sequence (DNA): TGTGCCAGCAGCTTACGCAGGGGCATCTACGAGCAGTACTTC. Protein: CASSLRRGIYEQYF.

The CDR3 loop reads CASSVQGAKAFF. CDR3 sequence (DNA): TGTGCCAGTAGTGTACAGGGTGCGAAAGCTTTCTTT. The chain carries TRBV19 and TRBJ1-1; D may be TRBD1 (6 bases). The germline V and J ends were trimmed by 5 bases and 9 bases, with 13 bases remaining between them. The CDR3 has 12 amino acids. Germline CDR1 reads LNHDA; CDR2 reads SQIVND (reference sequence).

The rearrangement links TRBV30 to TRBJ1-1; D is possibly TRBD1 (5 bases). Germline V CDR1 and CDR2: GTSNPN, SVGIG (reference sequence). This CDR3 is 13 amino acids long. V lost 1 base and J 3 bases, leaving 9 bases between the germline ends. The DNA for the CDR3 is TGTGCCTGGAGTGAGGCAGGGCACACTGAAGCTTTCTTT. This translates into CAWSEAGHTEAFF.

This clone is categorized as medium-sized (0.01 to 0.1%). The gene calls are TRBV4-2 and TRBJ2-7, with TRBD2 identical over 10 bases. The CDR3 has 16 amino acids. V shed 4 bases and J 6 bases; nucleotides not matched to a gene: 12. Germline CDR1 and CDR2: LGHNA and YNFKEQ. The DNA of the CDR3 is TGTGCCAGCAGCCCAGTCCCCGGGACTAGCGTCCCCGAGCAGTACTTC. This sequence encodes CASSPVPGTSVPEQYF.

The CDR3 loop reads CASSRGSGETQYF. For the CDR3, the DNA is TGTGCCAGCAGCCGTGGCTCTGGGGAGACCCAGTACTTC. V is TRBV7-2 and J is TRBJ2-5; unclear D gene. The germline V gene has CDR1 SGHTA and CDR2 FQGNSA. Trimming removed 5 bases at V and 5 bases at J, with 12 bases between. The CDR3 loop spans 13 amino acids.

The rearrangement joins TRBV28 to TRBJ1-1; no reliable D call. Germline CDR1 is MDHEN and CDR2 is SYDVKM. Deletions cut 7 bases from V and 0 bases from J, with 18 bases between. The length of the CDR3 is 16 residues. The CDR3 is CASTVEDRPLNTEAFF. CDR3 in DNA: TGTGCCAGCACGGTCGAGGATCGGCCACTGAACACTGAAGCTTTCTTT.

The J gene is TRBJ2-7, the V gene TRBV5-6; D possibly corresponds to TRBD1 (5 bases). Trimming removed 1 base from V and 5 bases from J, with 7 bases in between. CDR1 is SGHDT, CDR2 YYEEEE, per germline. There are 12 residues in the CDR3. Written as DNA, the CDR3 is TGTGCCAGCAGCTTGTTAGGGGACGAGCAGTACTTC. It yields the protein CASSLLGDEQYF.

The CDR3 region has the DNA TGTGCCAGCAGCTCGGGGACTAGCGGGAGGGGCGAGCAGTACTTC. It yields the protein CASSSGTSGRGEQYF. This chain uses TRBV5-4 with TRBJ2-7, with 16 bases aligning to TRBD2. Trimming cost V 3 bases and J 6 bases; bases outside gene matches: 3. The CDR3 is 15 residues long. CDR1 SGHNT and CDR2 YYREEE come from the germline V gene (reference sequence).

This clone showed up just a few times. The rearrangement uses TRBV5-4 and TRBJ2-7; D is perhaps TRBD2 (5 bases). This CDR3 contains 13 residues. Between the trimmed V and J ends, which lost 2 bases and 3 bases, there was a span of 9 bases. The V gene's germline CDR1 is SGHNT and CDR2 YYREEE (reference sequence). In DNA form, the CDR3 reads TGTGCCAGCAGCTTCGGAGCGGACTACGAGCAGTACTTC. It is translated as CASSFGADYEQYF. Full variable domain (missing parts from reference TRBV5-4 and TRBJ2-7): ETGVTQSPTHLIKTRGQQVTLRCSSQSGHNTVSWYQQALGQGPQFIFQYYREEENGRGNFPPRFSGLQFPNYSSELNVNALELDDSALYLCASSFGADYEQYFGPGTRLTVT.

CDR3 nucleotides: TGTGCCAGCAGTCCCCTCCCGATTTGGAACAATGAGCAGTTCTTC. This sequence encodes CASSPLPIWNNEQFF. The chain combines TRBV27 with TRBJ2-1; D call uncertain. V lost 5 bases and J lost 5, with 16 bases in between. In germline, CDR1 is MNHEY, CDR2 SMNVEV (reference sequence). The CDR3 runs 15 residues.

The chain employs TRBV2 and TRBJ1-1, with 8 nucleotides matching TRBD1. Germline V gene data show CDR1 as SNHLY and CDR2 as FYNNEI. The junction had 6 bases not matched to a gene; V was cut back by 6 bases and J by 6 bases. The CDR3 totals 13 residues. The DNA for the CDR3 is TGTGCCAGCAGCTCTAACAGGGGGGCTGAAGCTTTCTTT. Translated: CASSSNRGAEAFF.

This chain uses TRBV25-1 with TRBJ2-7, with D uncertain. This CDR3 is 13 amino acids long. With 2 bases removed from V and 9 bases from J, the gap between germline ends came to 14 bases. Germline values: CDR1 MGHDK, CDR2 SYGVNS. CDR3: CASSETPAEGQYF. The CDR3 DNA follows: TGTGCCAGCAGTGAAACGCCGGCAGAAGGGCAGTACTTC.

This chain joins TRBV5-1 and TRBJ2-1; 9 bases fit TRBD1. This CDR3 has 15 residues. V shed 4 bases and J 2 bases; nucleotides not matched to a gene: 4. Germline CDR1 is SGHRS and CDR2 is YFSETQ. The DNA of the CDR3 is TGCGCCAGCAGCGGACAGGGGTCTGCCTACAATGAGCAGTTCTTC. Encoded protein: CASSGQGSAYNEQFF.

The J gene is TRBJ2-5, the V gene TRBV9; 8 bases align to TRBD1. Trimming took 6 bases from V and 5 from J; bases not matched to a gene: 9. Germline CDR1 is SGDLS and CDR2 is YYNGEE. This CDR3 comprises 14 residues. The CDR3 sequence is CASTRTGRPETQYF. In DNA, the CDR3 is TGTGCCAGCACCCGGACAGGGCGCCCGGAGACCCAGTACTTC.

CDR3 loop: CASIPDRNPYEQYF. CDR3 nucleotides: TGCGCCAGCATACCGGACAGGAATCCCTACGAGCAGTACTTC. This chain joins TRBV5-1 and TRBJ2-7; 7 bases match TRBD1. Germline V gene sequence: CDR1 SGHRS, CDR2 YFSETQ. The CDR3 loop spans 14 amino acids. After removal of 6 bases from V and 2 bases from J, the junction contained 8 bases not matched to a gene. Full variable domain (rest looked up from reference TRBV5-1 and TRBJ2-7): KAGVTQTPRYLIKTRGQQVTLSCSPISGHRSVSWYQQTPGQGLQFLFEYFSETQRNKGNFPGRFSGRQFSNSRSEMNVSTLELGDSALYLCASIPDRNPYEQYFGPGTRLTVT.

The chain links TRBV27 to TRBJ1-1, with a possible D match to TRBD1 (5 bases). V was clipped by 6 bases and J by 10 bases, with 15 bases between them. Germline V lookup: CDR1 MNHEY, CDR2 SMNVEV (reference sequence). The CDR3 runs to 12 residues. The CDR3 DNA is TGTGCCAGCAGGGAGGGCGCTGGGGGAGCTTTCTTT. Translated: CASREGAGGAFF.

The gene calls are TRBV5-1 and TRBJ2-7; a weak D match, TRBD2 (5 bases). V dropped 0 bases and J dropped 3 bases, with 13 bases sitting between them. CDR3 length: 15 residues. CDR1 SGHRS and CDR2 YFSETQ come from the germline V gene. Here the CDR3 DNA reads TGCGCCAGCAGCTTGGATCCCCAGCGGAGCTACGAGCAGTACTTC. Its protein product is CASSLDPQRSYEQYF.

This clone came up a few times. The V call is TRBV27, the J call TRBJ2-5; possibly TRBD2 for D (6 bases). CDR1 and CDR2 (germline): MNHEY, SMNVEV (reference sequence). V lost 6 bases and J lost 5, with 10 bases in between. CDR3 length equals 12 residues. In DNA form, the CDR3 reads TGTGCCAGCAGCTCCCGGGAGGAGACCCAGTACTTC. Translation gives CASSSREETQYF.

The V call is TRBV2, the J call TRBJ2-7; TRBD2 agrees at 13 bases. CDR1 is SNHLY, CDR2 FYNNEI, per germline. The ends lost 4 bases at V and 5 bases at J; junction bases unmatched: 5. CDR3 length equals 15 residues. The CDR3 DNA is TGTGCCAGCAGTGGAACGGGACTAGCGGGACACGAGCAGTACTTC. Amino acids: CASSGTGLAGHEQYF.

This clone was counted between two and nine times. The chain employs TRBV4-2 and TRBJ1-4; D is unclear. The CDR3 totals 16 residues. The V end was cut by 0 bases, the J end by 2 bases, with 10 bases between. The germline V gene has CDR1 LGHNA and CDR2 YNFKEQ. CDR3 DNA sequence: TGTGCCAGCAGCCAAGATGGGTCACCTACTAATGAAAAACTGTTTTTT. It codes for CASSQDGSPTNEKLFF.

The rearrangement joins TRBV29-1 to TRBJ1-3; D is unclear. V was pared by 4 bases and J by 0 bases, with 13 bases between. This CDR3 comprises 15 residues. Looked up from germline, CDR1 is SQVTM and CDR2 is ANQGSEA. For the CDR3, the DNA is TGCAGCGTTGCCGGGGAGGCCCTCTCTGGAAACACCATATATTTT. As protein: CSVAGEALSGNTIYF.

The V gene is TRBV12-5, the J gene TRBJ1-1; no clear D. The CDR3 has 11 residues. Trimming pared 5 bases from V and 2 bases from J, leaving 3 bases between. Germline CDR1 reads LGHNT; CDR2 reads FRNRAP. CDR3 coding DNA: TGTGCTAGTGGTCCTAACACTGAAGCTTTCTTT. It specifies CASGPNTEAFF.